The present T cell receptor beta chain was sequenced within a study of response to subunit inactivated influenza vaccine. This clonotype was found a few times. Its antigen is currently unknown. General study results and limits: The authors offered the suggestion that each seasonal influenza vaccination recruits few new T cells.

One entry per CDR3 protein results from TCRdb running MiXCR on the RT-PCR reads. This repertoire shows 500,000 or so distinct CDR3 sequences, approximately 16% found once; its top ten account for about 3%. Germline lookup yields CDR1 LGHNA and CDR2 YSLEER. V lost 0 bases and J 2 bases, leaving 16 bases between the germline ends. The CDR3 totals 17 residues. This TCR derives from a man aged 50-75 years who received an inactivated influenza vaccine. V is TRBV4-3 and J is TRBJ2-5, with a tentative D call TRBD2 (5 bases). The material was CD4+ T cells sorted from PBMCs, obtained less than 30 months after vaccination. Here the CDR3 DNA reads TGCGCCAGCAGCCAAGAGTACCTATCAACGGGGCAAGAGACCCAGTACTTC. Its translation is CASSQEYLSTGQETQYF.